This T cell receptor (beta chain) was profiled in a study of CD8 T cells in Susac syndrome. This clonotype was recorded a few times. The germline V gene encodes CDR1 PRHDT and CDR2 FYEKMQ (reference sequence). The germline V and J ends were trimmed by 1 base and 2 bases, with 8 bases remaining between them. CDR3 size: 14 residues. CD8+ and CD4+ T cells from blood underwent TCR beta sequencing, which was carried out in a high-throughput format. Controls comprised healthy donors matched for age and sex. cDNA came from approximately 0.5 to 1 ug RNA primed by random hexamers. TCR beta CDR3 was amplified by immunoSEQ multiplex PCR. This amplification extended across 54 Vbeta and 13 Jbeta segments. TCRdb processed the immunoSEQ multiplex PCR reads anew with MiXCR; each CDR3 protein has one entry. The sample records approximately 100,000 distinct CDR3 sequences, nearly 95% being singletons.

The chain has TRBV13 and TRBJ2-5; D is unclear. The sample taken for sequencing was CD4+ T cells from PBMCs. The clonotype originates from a human donor in good health. In DNA form, the CDR3 reads TGTGCCAGCAGCTTAGTCACAGCTCAAGAGACCCAGTACTTC. Protein: CASSLVTAQETQYF. The complete variable domain, with remaining parts taken from reference TRBV13 and TRBJ2-5, reads AAGVIQSPRHLIKEKRETATLKCYPIPRHDTVYWYQQGPGQDPQFLISFYEKMQSDKGSIPDRFSAQQFSDYHSELNMSSLELGDSALYFCASSLVTAQETQYFGPGTRLLVL.